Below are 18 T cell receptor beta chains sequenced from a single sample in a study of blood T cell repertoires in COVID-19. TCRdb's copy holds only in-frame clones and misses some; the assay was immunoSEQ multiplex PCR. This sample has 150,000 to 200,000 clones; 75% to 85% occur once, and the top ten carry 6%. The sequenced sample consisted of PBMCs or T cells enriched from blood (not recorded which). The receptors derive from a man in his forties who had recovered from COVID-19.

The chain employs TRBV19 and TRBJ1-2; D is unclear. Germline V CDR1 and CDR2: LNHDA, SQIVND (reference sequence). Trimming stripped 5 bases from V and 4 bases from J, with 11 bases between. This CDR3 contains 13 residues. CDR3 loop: CASSRRPSYGYTF. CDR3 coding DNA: TGTGCCAGTAGTCGGCGGCCCAGCTATGGCTACACCTTC.

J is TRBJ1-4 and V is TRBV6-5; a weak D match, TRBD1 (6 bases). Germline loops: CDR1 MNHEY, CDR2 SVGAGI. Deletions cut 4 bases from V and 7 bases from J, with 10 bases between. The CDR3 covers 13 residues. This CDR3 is CASSLNRVEKLFF. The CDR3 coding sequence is TGTGCCAGCAGTTTAAACAGGGTTGAAAAACTGTTTTTT.

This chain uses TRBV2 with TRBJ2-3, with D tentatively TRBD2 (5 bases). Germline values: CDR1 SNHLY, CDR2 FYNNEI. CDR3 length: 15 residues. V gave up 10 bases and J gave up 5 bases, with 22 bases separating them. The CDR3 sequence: CATRIGPLEGDTQYF. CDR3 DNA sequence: TGTGCCACCAGGATAGGCCCACTCGAGGGAGATACGCAGTATTTT.

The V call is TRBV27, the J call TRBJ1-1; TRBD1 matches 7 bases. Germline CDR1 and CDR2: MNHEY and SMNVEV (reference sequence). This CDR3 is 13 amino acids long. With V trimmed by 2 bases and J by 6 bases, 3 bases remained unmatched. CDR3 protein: CASSLEGASEAFF. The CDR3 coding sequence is TGTGCCAGCAGTTTAGAGGGGGCCTCTGAAGCTTTCTTT.

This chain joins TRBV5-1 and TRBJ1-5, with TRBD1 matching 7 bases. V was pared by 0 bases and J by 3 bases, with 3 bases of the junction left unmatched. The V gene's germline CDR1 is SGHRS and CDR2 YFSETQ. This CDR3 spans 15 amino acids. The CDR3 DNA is TGCGCCAGCAGCTTGGGACAGGGAAACAATCAGCCCCAGCATTTT. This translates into CASSLGQGNNQPQHF.

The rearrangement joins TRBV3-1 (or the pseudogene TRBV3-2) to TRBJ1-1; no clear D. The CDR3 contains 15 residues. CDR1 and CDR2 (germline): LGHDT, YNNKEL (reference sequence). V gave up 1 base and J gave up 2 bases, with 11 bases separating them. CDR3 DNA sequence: TGTGCCAGCAGCCAAGTCTGGGCCGACAACACTGAAGCTTTCTTT. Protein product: CASSQVWADNTEAFF.

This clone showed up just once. CDR3 region: CAISESKGSGLETQYF. CDR3 nucleotides: TGTGCCATCAGTGAGTCAAAAGGGTCGGGACTAGAGACCCAGTACTTC. The chain employs TRBV10-3 and TRBJ2-5; D is possibly TRBD2 (6 bases). Trimming shortened V by 0 bases and J by 4 bases, and 15 bases separated the two germline ends. Germline V gene data show CDR1 as ENHRY and CDR2 as SYGVKD. CDR3 length equals 16 residues.

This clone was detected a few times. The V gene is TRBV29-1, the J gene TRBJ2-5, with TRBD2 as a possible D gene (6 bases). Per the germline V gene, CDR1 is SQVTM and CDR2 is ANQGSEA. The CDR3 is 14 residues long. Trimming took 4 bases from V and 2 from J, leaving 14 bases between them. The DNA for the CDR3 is TGCAGCGTTGGGCAGGGAGGAGGGCAAGAGACCCAGTACTTC. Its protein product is CSVGQGGGQETQYF.

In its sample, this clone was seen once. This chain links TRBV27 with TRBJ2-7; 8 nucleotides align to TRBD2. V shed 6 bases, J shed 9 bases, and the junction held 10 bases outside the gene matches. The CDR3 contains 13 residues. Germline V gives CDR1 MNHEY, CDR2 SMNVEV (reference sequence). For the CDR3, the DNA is TGTGCCAGCAGGGGGGAGCGGGAGATGGGGCAGTACGTC. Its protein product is CASRGEREMGQYV.

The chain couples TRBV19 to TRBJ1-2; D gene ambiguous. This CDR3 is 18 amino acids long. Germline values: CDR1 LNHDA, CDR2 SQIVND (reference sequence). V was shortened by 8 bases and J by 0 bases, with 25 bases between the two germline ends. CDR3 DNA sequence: TGTGCCAGTTCGGGTGTGGGTACCAGTCCACTCTCTAACTATGGCTACACCTTC. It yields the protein CASSGVGTSPLSNYGYTF.

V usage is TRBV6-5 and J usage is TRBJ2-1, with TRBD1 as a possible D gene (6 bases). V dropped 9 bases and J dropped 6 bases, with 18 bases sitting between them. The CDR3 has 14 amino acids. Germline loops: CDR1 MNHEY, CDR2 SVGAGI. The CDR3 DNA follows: TGTGCCAGAATCCTCAGGGTACAGGGCAATGAGCAGTTCTTC. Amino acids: CARILRVQGNEQFF.

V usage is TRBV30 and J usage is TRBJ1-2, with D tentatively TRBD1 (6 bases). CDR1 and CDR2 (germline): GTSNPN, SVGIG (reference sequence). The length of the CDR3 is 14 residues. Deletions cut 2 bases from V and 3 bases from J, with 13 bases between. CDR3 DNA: TGTGCCTGGAGTAGACAGGAGACACACTATGGCTACACCTTC. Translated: CAWSRQETHYGYTF.

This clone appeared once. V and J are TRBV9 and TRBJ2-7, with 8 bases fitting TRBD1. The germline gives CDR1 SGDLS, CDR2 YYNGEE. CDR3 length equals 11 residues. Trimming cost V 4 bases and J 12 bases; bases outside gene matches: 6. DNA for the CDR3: TGTGCCAGCAGCAGCAAGGGGACAGGGTACGTC. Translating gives CASSSKGTGYV.

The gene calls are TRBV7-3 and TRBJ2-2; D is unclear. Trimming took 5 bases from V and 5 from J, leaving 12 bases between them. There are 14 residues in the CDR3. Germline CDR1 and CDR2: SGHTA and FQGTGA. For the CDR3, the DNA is TGTGCCAGCAGCCCACTCAGAGGAACCGGGGAGCTGTTTTTT. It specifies CASSPLRGTGELFF.

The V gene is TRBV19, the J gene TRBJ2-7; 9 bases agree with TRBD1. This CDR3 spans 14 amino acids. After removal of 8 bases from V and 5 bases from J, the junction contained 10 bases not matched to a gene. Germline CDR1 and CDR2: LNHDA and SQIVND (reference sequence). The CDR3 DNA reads TGTGCCAGTGCCTCCGGGACAGGGTACCACGAGCAGTACTTC. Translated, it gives CASASGTGYHEQYF. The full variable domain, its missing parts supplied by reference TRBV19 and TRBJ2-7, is DGGITQSPKYLFRKEGQNVTLSCEQNLNHDAMYWYRQDPGQGLRLIYYSQIVNDFQKGDIAEGYSVSREKKESFPLTVTSAQKNPTAFYLCASASGTGYHEQYFGPGTRLTVT.

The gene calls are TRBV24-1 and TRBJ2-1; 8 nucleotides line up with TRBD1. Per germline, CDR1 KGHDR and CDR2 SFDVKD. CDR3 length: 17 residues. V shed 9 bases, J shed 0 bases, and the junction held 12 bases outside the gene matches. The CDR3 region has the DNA TGTGCCACCGCCCCCGGGACAGGCTATGACTCCTACAATGAGCAGTTCTTC. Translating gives CATAPGTGYDSYNEQFF.

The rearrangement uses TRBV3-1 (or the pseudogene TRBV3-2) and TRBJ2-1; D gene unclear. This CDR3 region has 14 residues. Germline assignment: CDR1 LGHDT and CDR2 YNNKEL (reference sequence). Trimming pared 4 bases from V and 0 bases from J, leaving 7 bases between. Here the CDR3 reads CASSPLSSYNEQFF. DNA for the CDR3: TGTGCCAGCAGCCCGCTTAGCTCCTACAATGAGCAGTTCTTC.

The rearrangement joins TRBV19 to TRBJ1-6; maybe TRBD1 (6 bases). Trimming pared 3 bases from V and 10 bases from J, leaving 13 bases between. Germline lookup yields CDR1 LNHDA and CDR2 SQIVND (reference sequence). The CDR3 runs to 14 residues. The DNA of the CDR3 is TGTGCCAGTAGTATGCGTCCAGGGGAGTCACCCCTCCACTTT. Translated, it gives CASSMRPGESPLHF.